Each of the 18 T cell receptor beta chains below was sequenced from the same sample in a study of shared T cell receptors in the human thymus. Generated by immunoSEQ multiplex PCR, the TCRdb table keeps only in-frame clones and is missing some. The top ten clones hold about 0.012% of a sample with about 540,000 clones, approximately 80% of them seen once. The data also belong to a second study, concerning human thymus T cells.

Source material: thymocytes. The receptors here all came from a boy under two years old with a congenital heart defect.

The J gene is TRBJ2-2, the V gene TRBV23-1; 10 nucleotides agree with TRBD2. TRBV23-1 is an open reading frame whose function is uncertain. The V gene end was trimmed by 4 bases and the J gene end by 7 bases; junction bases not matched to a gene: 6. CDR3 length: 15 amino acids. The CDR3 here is CASSRLAGGDGELFF. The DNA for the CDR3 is TGCGCCAGCAGTCGACTAGCGGGTGGGGACGGGGAGCTGTTTTTT.

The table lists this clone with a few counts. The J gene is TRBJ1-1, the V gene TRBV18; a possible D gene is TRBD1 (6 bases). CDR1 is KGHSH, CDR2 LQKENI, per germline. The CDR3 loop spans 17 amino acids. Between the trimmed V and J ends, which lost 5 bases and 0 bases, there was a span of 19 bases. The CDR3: CASSKGPQGLMNTEAFF. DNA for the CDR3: TGTGCCAGCTCAAAGGGCCCACAGGGATTGATGAACACTGAAGCTTTCTTT.

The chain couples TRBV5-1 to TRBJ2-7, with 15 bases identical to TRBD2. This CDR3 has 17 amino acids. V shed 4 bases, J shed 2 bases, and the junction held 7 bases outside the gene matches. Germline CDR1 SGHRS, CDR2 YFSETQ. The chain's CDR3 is CASSVPGLAGGTYEQYF. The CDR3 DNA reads TGCGCCAGCAGCGTACCGGGACTAGCGGGAGGAACCTACGAGCAGTACTTC. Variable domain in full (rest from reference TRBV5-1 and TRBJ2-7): KAGVTQTPRYLIKTRGQQVTLSCSPISGHRSVSWYQQTPGQGLQFLFEYFSETQRNKGNFPGRFSGRQFSNSRSEMNVSTLELGDSALYLCASSVPGLAGGTYEQYFGPGTRLTVT.

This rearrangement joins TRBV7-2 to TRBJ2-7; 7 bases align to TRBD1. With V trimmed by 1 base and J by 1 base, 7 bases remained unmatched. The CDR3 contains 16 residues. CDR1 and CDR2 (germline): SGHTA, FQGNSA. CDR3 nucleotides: TGTGCCAGCAGCTTAGTGGTTGGGACAGCTTCCTACGAGCAGTACTTC. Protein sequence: CASSLVVGTASYEQYF.

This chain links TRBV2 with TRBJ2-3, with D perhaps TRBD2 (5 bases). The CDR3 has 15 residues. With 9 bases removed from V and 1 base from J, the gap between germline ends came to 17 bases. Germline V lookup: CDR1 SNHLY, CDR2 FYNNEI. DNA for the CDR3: TGTGCCAGGGACTCCTCCCGGGTCTGCACAGATACGCAGTATTTT. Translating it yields CARDSSRVCTDTQYF.

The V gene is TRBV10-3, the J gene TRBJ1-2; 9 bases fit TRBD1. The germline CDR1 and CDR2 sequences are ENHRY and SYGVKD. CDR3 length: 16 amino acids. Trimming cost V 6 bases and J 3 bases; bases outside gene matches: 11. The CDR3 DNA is TGTGCCATCAGACGATTCCGGGACAGGGTCGACTATGGCTACACCTTC. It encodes CAIRRFRDRVDYGYTF.

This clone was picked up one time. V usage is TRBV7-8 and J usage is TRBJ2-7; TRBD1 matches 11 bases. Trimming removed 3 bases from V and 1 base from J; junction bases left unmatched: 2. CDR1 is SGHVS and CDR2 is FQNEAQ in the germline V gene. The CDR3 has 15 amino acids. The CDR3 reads CASSFGQGASYEQYF. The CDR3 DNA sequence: TGTGCCAGCAGCTTTGGACAGGGGGCTTCCTACGAGCAGTACTTC.

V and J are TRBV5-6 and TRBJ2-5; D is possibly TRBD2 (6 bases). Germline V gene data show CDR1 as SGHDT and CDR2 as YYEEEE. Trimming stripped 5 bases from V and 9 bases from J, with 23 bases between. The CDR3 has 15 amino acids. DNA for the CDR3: TGTGCCAGCAGGACCACAGACAGAAGCTGGGAGGCCCAGTACTTC. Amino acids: CASRTTDRSWEAQYF.

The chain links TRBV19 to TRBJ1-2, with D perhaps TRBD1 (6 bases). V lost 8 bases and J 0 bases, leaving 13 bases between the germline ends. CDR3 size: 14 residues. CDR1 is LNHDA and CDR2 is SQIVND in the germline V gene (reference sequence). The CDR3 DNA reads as TGTGCCAGTTACACAGGGAGTGCTAACTATGGCTACACCTTC. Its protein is CASYTGSANYGYTF.

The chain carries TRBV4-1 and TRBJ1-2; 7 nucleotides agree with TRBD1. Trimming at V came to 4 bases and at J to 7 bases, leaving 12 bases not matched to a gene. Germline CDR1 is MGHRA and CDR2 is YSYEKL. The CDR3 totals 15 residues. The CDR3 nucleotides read TGCGCCAGCAGCCCAGACAACAGGGGAGTCCTTGGCTACACCTTC. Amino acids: CASSPDNRGVLGYTF.

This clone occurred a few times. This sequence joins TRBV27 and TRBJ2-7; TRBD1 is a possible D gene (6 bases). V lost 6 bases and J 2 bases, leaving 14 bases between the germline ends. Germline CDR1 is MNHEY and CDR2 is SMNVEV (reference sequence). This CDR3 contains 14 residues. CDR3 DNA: TGTGCCAGCAGCCACCCGGGACAAACCTACGAGCAGTACTTC. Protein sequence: CASSHPGQTYEQYF.

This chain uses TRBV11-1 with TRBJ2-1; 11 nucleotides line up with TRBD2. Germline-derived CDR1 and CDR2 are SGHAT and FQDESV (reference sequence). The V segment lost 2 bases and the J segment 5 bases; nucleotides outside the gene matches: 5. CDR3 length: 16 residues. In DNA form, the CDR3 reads TGTGCCAGCAGCTTAACCGGGACTAGCGGCAACAATGAGCAGTTCTTC. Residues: CASSLTGTSGNNEQFF.

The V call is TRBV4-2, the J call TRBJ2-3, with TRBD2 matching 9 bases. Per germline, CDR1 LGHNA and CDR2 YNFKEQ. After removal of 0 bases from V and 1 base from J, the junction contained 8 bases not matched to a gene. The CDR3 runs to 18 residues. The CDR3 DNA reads TGTGCCAGCAGCCAAGATAGAAACCGGACTAGCGGCACAGATACGCAGTATTTT. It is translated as CASSQDRNRTSGTDTQYF.

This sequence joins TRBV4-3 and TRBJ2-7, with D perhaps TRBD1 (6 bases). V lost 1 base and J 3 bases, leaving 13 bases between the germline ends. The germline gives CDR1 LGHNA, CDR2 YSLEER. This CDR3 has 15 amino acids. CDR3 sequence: CASSQGLDSRYEQYF. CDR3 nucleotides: TGCGCCAGCAGCCAAGGTTTGGACAGTCGCTACGAGCAGTACTTC.

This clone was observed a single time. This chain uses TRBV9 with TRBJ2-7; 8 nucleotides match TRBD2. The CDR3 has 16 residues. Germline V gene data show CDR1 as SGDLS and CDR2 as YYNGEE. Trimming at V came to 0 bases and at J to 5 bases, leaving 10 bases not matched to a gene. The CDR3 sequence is CASSVDRRTSFHEQYF. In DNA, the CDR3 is TGTGCCAGCAGCGTAGATCGGAGGACTAGCTTCCACGAGCAGTACTTC.

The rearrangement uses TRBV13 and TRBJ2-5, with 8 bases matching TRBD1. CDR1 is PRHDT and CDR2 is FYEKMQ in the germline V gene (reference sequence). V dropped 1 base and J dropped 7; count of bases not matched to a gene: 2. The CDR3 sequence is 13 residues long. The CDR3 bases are TGTGCCAGCAGCTTAGTGGGACAGGCGACCCAGTACTTC. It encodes CASSLVGQATQYF.

CDR3 protein: CSVEEMGPLYEQYF. CDR3 DNA: TGCAGCGTTGAAGAAATGGGCCCCCTTTACGAGCAGTACTTC. V is TRBV29-1 and J is TRBJ2-7; no clear D. Germline V gene sequence: CDR1 SQVTM, CDR2 ANQGSEA. CDR3 length: 14 residues. The V end lost 0 bases, the J end lost 4 bases, and 13 bases lay between the germline ends.

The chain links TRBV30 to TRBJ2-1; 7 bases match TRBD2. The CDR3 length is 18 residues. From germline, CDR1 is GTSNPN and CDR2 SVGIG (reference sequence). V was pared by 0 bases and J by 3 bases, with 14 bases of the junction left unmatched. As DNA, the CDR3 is TGTGCCTGGAGTGTAAAGCTCTCCGCGGGAGATTGCTACAATGAGCAGTTCTTC. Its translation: CAWSVKLSAGDCYNEQFF.